This TCR beta chain originates from a study of identical twins. Study-level findings and limits: Diverse VJ usage suggested most zero-insertion clonotypes were not invariant T cells. Fewer insertions marked abundant cord blood beta clonotypes; young adult naive trended weakly, memory not at all.

This clonotype was picked up a small number of times. The antigen remains unidentified. Everyone who gave samples was a healthy Caucasian. Unique molecular identifiers were present on the cDNA, and a universal primer site came from template switching. TCRdb re-called the 5' RACE reads through MiXCR, storing one row per CDR3 protein. The data contain 1.5 million or so distinct CDR3 sequences, under 35% of them singletons. The material sequenced was cord blood. The TCR sequence derives from a newborn girl in good health.

CDR3 sequence: CSASRTSGGSYEQYF. CDR3 nucleotides: TGCAGTGCTAGCAGGACTAGCGGGGGGTCCTACGAGCAGTACTTC. The chain uses TRBV20-1 and TRBJ2-7, with 14 bases aligning to TRBD2. The V segment lost 3 bases and the J segment 1 base; nucleotides outside the gene matches: 2. Germline V CDR1 and CDR2: DFQATT, SNEGSKA (reference sequence). The CDR3 consists of 15 residues.